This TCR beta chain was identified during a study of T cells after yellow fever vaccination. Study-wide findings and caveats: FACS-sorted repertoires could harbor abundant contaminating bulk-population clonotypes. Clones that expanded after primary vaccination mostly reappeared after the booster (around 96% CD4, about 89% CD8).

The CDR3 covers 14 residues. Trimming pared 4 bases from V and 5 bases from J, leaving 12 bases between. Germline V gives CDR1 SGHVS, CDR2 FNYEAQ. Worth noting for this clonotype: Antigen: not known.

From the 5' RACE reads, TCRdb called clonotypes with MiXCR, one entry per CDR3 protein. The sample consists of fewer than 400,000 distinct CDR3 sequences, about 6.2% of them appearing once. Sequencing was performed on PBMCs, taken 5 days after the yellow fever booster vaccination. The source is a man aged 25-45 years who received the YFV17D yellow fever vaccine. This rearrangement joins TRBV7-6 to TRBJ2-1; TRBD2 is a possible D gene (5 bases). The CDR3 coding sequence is TGTGCCAGCAGCTCCGCGGAGGACCACAATGAGCAGTTCTTC. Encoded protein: CASSSAEDHNEQFF.